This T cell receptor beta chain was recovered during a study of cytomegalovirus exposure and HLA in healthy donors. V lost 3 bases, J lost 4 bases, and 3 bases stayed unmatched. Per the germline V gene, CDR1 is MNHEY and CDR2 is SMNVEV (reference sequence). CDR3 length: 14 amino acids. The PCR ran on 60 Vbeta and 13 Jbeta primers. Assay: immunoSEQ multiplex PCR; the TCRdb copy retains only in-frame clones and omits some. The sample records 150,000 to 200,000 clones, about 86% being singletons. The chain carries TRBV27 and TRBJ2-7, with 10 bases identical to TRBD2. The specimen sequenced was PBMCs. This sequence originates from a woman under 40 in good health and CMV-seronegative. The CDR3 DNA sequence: TGTGCCAGCAGTTTGGCTAGCGGGAGTTACGAGCAGTACTTC. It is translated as CASSLASGSYEQYF.